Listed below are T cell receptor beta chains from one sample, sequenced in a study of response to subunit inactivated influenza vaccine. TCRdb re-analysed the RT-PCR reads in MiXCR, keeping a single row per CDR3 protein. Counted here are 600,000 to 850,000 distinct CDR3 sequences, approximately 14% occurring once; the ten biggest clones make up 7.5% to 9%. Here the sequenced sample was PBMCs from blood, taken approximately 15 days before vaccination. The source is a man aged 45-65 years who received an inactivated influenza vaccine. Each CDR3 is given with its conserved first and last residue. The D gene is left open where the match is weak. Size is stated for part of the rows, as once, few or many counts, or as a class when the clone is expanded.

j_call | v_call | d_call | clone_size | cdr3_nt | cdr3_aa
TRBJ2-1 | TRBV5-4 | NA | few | TGTGCCAGCAGCGGCCGGTCGGGATTCTACAATGAGCAGTTCTTC | CASSGRSGFYNEQFF
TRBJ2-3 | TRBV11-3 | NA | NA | TGTGCCAGCAGCTCCGCTGGGAGTAGCACAGATACGCAGTATTTT | CASSSAGSSTDTQYF
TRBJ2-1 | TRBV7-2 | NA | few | TGTGCCAGCAGCTTTTCGAGCAATCTTAATGAGCAGTTCTTC | CASSFSSNLNEQFF
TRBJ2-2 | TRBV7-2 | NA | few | TGTGCCAGCAGCTCCCTAGTTAGGGGCCGGGAGCTGTTTTTT | CASSSLVRGRELFF
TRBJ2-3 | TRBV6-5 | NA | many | TGTGCCAGCAGTTACTCGACAGGTTGGGATACGCAGTATTTT | CASSYSTGWDTQYF
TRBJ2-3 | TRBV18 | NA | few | TGTGCCAGCTCACCACCGGTTGGCGCAGATACGCAGTATTTT | CASSPPVGADTQYF
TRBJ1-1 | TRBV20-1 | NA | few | TGCAGTGCTAGAGTCGCGGGAAGGGGGAACATGAACACTGAAGCTTTCTTT | CSARVAGRGNMNTEAFF
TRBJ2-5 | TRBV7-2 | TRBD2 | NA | TGTGCCAGCACCAAACCCCCCCGGGGGGTCGAGACCCAGTACTTC | CASTKPPRGVETQYF
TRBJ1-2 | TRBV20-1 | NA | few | TGCAGTGCTAGAGATCTTCAATATAACTATGGCTACACCTTC | CSARDLQYNYGYTF
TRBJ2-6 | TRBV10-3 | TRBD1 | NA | TGTGCCATCCATCGACAGGGGCTCTCCTCTGGGGCCAACGTCCTGACTTTC | CAIHRQGLSSGANVLTF
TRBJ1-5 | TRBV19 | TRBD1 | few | TGTGCCTGCCGGGACAGGGGCTATACGAGCAATCAGCCCCAGCATTTT | CACRDRGYTSNQPQHF